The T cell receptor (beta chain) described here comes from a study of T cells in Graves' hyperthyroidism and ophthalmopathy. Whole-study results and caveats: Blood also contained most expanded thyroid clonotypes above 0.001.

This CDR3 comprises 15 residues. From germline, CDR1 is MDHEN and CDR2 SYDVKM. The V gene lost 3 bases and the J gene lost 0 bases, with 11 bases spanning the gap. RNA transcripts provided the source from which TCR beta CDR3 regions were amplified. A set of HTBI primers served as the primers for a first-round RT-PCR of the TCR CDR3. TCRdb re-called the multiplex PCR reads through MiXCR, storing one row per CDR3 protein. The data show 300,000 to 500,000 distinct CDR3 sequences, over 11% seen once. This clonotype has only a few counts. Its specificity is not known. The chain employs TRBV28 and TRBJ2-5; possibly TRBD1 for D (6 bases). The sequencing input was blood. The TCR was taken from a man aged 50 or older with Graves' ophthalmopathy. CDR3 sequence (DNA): TGTGCCAGCAGTTTTCAGGGGCGATACCAAGAGACCCAGTACTTC. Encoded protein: CASSFQGRYQETQYF.